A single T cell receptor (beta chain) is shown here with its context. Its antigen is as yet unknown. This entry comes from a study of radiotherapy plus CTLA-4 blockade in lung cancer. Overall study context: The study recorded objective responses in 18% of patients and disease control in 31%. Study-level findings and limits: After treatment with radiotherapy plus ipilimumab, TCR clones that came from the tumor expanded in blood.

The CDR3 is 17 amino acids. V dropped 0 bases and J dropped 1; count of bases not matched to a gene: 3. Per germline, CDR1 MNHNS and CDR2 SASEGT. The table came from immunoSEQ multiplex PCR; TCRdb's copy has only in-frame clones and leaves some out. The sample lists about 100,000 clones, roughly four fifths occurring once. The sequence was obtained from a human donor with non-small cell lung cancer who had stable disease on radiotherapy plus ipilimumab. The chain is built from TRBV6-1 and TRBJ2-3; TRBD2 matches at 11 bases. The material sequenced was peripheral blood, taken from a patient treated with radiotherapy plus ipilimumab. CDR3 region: CASSEAISGGGTDTQYF. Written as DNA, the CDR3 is TGTGCCAGCAGTGAAGCGATTAGCGGGGGGGGCACAGATACGCAGTATTTT.